This T cell receptor beta chain was found in a study of blood T cells in healthy people across ages. Findings of the study overall: Possibly confounding the expanded clonotype changes was the fact that donor CMV status was unknown. A greater number of naive CD4+ cells and higher diversity distinguished long-lived donors from aged donors. Estimated diversity across one million T cells was deemed an underestimate.

On this clonotype: What it binds is unknown.

Per-sample PBMC isolation yielded at least 7 million cells. The authors ran a second PCR of about 6 to 11 cycles using a sample-barcoded 5' primer and a J-beta primer mix. MiXCR, applied by TCRdb to the 5' RACE reads, yields one record per CDR3 protein. This table holds 1,300,000 or so distinct CDR3 sequences, roughly 64% found once. The clonotype comes from a man in his late teens or twenties in good health. The specimen was blood.

CDR3 amino acids: CASSQVRAGTQYF. DNA for the CDR3: TGCGCCAGCAGCCAAGTTCGGGCTGGGACGCAGTATTTT. The J gene is TRBJ2-3, the V gene TRBV4-3; D is uncertain. Trimming shortened V by 1 base and J by 9 bases, and 11 bases separated the two germline ends. The CDR3 covers 13 residues. From germline, CDR1 is LGHNA and CDR2 YSLEER.